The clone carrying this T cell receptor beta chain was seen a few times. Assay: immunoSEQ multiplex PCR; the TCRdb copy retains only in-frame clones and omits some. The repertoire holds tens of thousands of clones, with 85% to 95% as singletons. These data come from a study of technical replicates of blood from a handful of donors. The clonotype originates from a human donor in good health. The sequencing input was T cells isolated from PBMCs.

The CDR3 spells CASSFFPGQSTYEQYF. For the CDR3, the DNA is TGTGCCAGCAGTTTTTTTCCGGGACAGAGTACCTACGAGCAGTACTTC. V gene TRBV28 combines with J gene TRBJ2-7, with TRBD1 matching over 7 bases. V lost 3 bases, J lost 2 bases, and 10 bases stayed unmatched. The CDR3 sequence is 16 residues long. Germline V CDR1 and CDR2: MDHEN, SYDVKM.